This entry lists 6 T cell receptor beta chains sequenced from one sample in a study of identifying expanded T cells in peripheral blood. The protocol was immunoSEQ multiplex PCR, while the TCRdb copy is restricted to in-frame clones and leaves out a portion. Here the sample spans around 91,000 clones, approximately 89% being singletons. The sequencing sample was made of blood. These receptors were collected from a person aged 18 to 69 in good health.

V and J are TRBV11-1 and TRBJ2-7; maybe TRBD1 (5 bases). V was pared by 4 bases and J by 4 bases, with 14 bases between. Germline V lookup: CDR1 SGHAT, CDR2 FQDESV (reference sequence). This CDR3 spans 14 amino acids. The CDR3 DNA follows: TGTGCCAGCAGCTCCCTGGACACTGGGTACGAGCAGTACTTC. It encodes CASSSLDTGYEQYF.

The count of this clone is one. The CDR3: CASSLRGPTNEKLFF. CDR3 sequence (DNA): TGTGCCAGCAGTTTAAGAGGACCAACTAATGAAAAACTGTTTTTT. This chain connects TRBV28 to TRBJ1-4; no firm D call. V lost 2 bases, J lost 0 bases, and 7 bases lay in between. This CDR3 comprises 15 residues. Per the germline V gene, CDR1 is MDHEN and CDR2 is SYDVKM.

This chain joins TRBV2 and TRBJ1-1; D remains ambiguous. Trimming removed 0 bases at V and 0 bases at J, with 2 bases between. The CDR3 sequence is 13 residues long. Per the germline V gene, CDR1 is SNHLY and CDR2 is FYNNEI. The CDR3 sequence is CASSEALNTEAFF. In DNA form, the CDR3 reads TGTGCCAGCAGTGAAGCGTTGAACACTGAAGCTTTCTTT.

The CDR3 nucleotides are TGTGCCTCATCGGTCAGCTCTGGAAACACCATATATTTT. Its protein is CASSVSSGNTIYF. The J gene is TRBJ1-3, the V gene TRBV7-9; D ambiguous. Between the trimmed V and J ends, which lost 11 bases and 0 bases, there was a span of 11 bases. Germline V gene lookup returns CDR1 SEHNR and CDR2 FQNEAQ (reference sequence). The CDR3 has 13 amino acids.

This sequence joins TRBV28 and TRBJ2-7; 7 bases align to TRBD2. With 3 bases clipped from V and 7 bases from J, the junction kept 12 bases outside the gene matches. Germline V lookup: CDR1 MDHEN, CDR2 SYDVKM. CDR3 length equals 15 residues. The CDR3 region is CASSLRLAATQEQYF. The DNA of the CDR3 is TGTGCCAGCAGTTTGAGGCTAGCGGCGACTCAAGAGCAGTACTTC.

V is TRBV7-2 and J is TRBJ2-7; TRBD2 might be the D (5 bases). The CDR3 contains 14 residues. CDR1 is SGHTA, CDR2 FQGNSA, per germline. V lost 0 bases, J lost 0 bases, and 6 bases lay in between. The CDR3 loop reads CASSLAEDSYEQYF. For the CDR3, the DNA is TGTGCCAGCAGCTTAGCGGAGGACTCCTACGAGCAGTACTTC.